This is a list of T cell receptor beta chains from one sample in a study of OX40 agonist ivuxolimab in advanced cancers. Profiling relied on immunoSEQ multiplex PCR, and the TCRdb table lists in-frame clones only, not all of them. The data contain about 36,000 clones, around 77% of them singletons. Sequences were derived from CD4+ or CD8+ T cells sorted from blood, sampled in a trial of the OX40 agonist ivuxolimab. The receptors here all came from an adult with an advanced solid tumor such as melanoma, head and neck, liver or kidney cancer. CDR3s include the opening cysteine and the closing phenylalanine or tryptophan.

TRBV27,CASSRFRGGPYEQYF
TRBV5-4,CASSLGPGGAGDTQYF
TRBV7-3,CASSLIGGGVGNEQFF
TRBV4-1,CASSHPRQPQLPEEADTQYF
TRBV5-5,CASSLLGQPNTGELFF
TRBV27,CASSSGLNQPQHF
TRBV5-6,CASSLVQQETQYF
TRBV27,CASKGLAGSYEQYF
TRBV9,CASTPGGSGGYTF
TRBV28,CASSRPGDTYEQYF
TRBV29-1,CSAGEQGYEQYF
TRBV4-1,CASSQGTGLTYEQYF
TRBV9,CASSVEASAEAFF
TRBV7-3,CASSFGGTDTQYF
TRBV28,CASSLYGAANTGELFF
TRBV5-5,CASSAARDRGLYEQYF
TRBV28,CASSPLVTGNNEQFF
TRBV10-2,CASSERDRPFYEQYF
TRBV27,CASSLWGNEQYF
TRBV2,CASSGGLAGGTNTGELFF
TRBV28,CASSLKSGQHTGELFF